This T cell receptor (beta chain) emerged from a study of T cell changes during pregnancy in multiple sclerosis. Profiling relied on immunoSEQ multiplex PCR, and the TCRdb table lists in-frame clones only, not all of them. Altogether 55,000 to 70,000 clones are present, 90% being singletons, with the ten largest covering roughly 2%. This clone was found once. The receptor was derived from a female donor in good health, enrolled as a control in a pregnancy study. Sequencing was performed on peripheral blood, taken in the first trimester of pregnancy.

The CDR3 DNA reads as TGCAGTGCGGAAGGGGGGGAGCCAGCTTTCTTT. Protein: CSAEGGEPAFF. The chain carries TRBV20-1 and TRBJ1-1, with TRBD1 as a possible D gene (6 bases). Germline V CDR1 and CDR2: DFQATT, SNEGSKA (reference sequence). The V and J ends lost 6 bases and 10 bases respectively, with 15 bases between them. The CDR3 extends over 11 amino acids.